The clone carrying this TCR beta chain was observed a handful of times. These data originate in a study of T-cell memory formation after mild COVID-19. The CDR3 loop spans 16 amino acids. Germline V gene data show CDR1 as SEHNR and CDR2 as FQNEAQ (reference sequence). The V gene end was trimmed by 2 bases and the J gene end by 6 bases; junction bases not matched to a gene: 5. TCRdb used MiXCR to reprocess the 5' RACE reads, holding one entry per CDR3 protein. This table has 250,000 to 300,000 distinct CDR3 sequences, roughly 17% appearing once. Input material: PBMCs or a T cell subset sorted from them (not recorded which). The source is a man between 18 and 29 years old who had mild COVID-19 (a few samples of this study predate the infection). Cell type and time point are not known. V gene TRBV7-9 combines with J gene TRBJ2-1; TRBD2 aligns across 12 bases. The CDR3 coding sequence is TGTGCCAGCAGCTTACCTCTAGCGGGGGGGAGCAATGAGCAGTTCTTC. Residues: CASSLPLAGGSNEQFF.